Below, one TCR beta chain is given with its context. The antigen is unknown. Libraries were prepared by immunoSEQ multiplex PCR; TCRdb keeps only in-frame clonotypes and omits some of them. The data hold over 1.5 million clones, with 95% to 99% observed a single time. This sample was included in a study of shared clonotypes between healthy human individuals. About the study: A donor's plate count was three for CD4 naive and three for CD4 memory; CD8 naive had two and CD8 memory one. The study's findings and limits: For naive CD4 cells, around 5% of clonotypes were shared across a few donors. Non-shared clonotypes had lower generation probabilities than clonotypes shared by all four sorted-subset donors.

Germline V gene lookup returns CDR1 KGHSH and CDR2 LQKENI. V was shortened by 3 bases and J by 5 bases, with 18 bases between the two germline ends. This CDR3 is 16 amino acids long. The chain joins TRBV18 to TRBJ2-3; D may be TRBD2 (6 bases). The receptor comes from a man aged 30-40 years in good health. The sample was naive CD4+ T cells sorted from blood. The subset here: CD45RA+ positively selected. The CDR3 here is CASSPPRPGELDTQYF. CDR3 sequence (DNA): TGTGCCAGCTCACCTCCCCGGCCGGGAGAGTTAGATACGCAGTATTTT.